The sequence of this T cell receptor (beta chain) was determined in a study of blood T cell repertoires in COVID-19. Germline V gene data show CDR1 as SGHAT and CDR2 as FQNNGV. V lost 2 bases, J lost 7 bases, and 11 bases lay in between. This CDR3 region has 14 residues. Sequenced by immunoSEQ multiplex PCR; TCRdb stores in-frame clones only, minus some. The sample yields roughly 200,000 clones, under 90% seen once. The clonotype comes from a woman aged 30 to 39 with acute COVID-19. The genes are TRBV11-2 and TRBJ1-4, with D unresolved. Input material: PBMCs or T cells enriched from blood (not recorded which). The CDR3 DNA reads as TGTGCCAGCAGCTTAATGGCGGCGGGTGAAAAACTGTTTTTT. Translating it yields CASSLMAAGEKLFF. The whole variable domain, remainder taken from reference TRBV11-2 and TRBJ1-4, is EAGVAQSPRYKIIEKRQSVAFWCNPISGHATLYWYQQILGQGPKLLIQFQNNGVVDDSQLPKDRFSAERLKGVDSTLKIQPAKLEDSAVYLCASSLMAAGEKLFFGSGTQLSVL.